Following are 17 T cell receptor beta chains from one sample sequenced in a study of blood T cell repertoires in COVID-19. Measured with immunoSEQ multiplex PCR; TCRdb has only the in-frame clones, and not every one. This table has about 370,000 clones, approximately 88% appearing once. The sample consisted of peripheral blood. The receptors shown here come from a woman aged 30 to 39 with COVID-19, enrolled during active disease.

The chain has TRBV7-2 and TRBJ1-4, with D possibly matching TRBD1 (6 bases). The CDR3 extends over 19 amino acids. Trimming stripped 2 bases from V and 0 bases from J, with 19 bases between. Germline values: CDR1 SGHTA, CDR2 FQGNSA. The CDR3 protein is CASSLTLRGAVATNEKLFF. DNA for the CDR3: TGTGCCAGCAGCTTAACCCTCAGGGGCGCAGTTGCAACTAATGAAAAACTGTTTTTT.

The sample holds one count of this clone. The rearrangement joins TRBV30 to TRBJ1-6, with 8 bases that match TRBD1. This CDR3 region has 15 residues. Germline V gene sequence: CDR1 GTSNPN, CDR2 SVGIG (reference sequence). J gave up 9 bases and V 0 bases, and 7 bases lay outside the gene matches. The CDR3 is CAWSVRTGTGSPLHF. The CDR3 nucleotides read TGTGCCTGGAGTGTACGGACAGGGACGGGTTCACCCCTCCACTTT.

The chain couples TRBV7-9 to TRBJ1-2, with D perhaps TRBD1 (6 bases). The CDR3 covers 18 residues. The germline V gene encodes CDR1 SEHNR and CDR2 FQNEAQ (reference sequence). V lost 2 bases and J lost 4, with 23 bases in between. The CDR3 bases are TGTGCCAGCAGCTTATACAGGGTTCGATCGAGGGGAAGCTATGGCTACACCTTC. Translation: CASSLYRVRSRGSYGYTF.

The V and J genes are TRBV9 and TRBJ1-1; no firm D call. V was cut by 9 bases and J by 1 base, with 10 bases left in between. This CDR3 is built from 12 residues. Germline loops: CDR1 SGDLS, CDR2 YYNGEE. The CDR3 loop reads CATSPSNTEAFF. CDR3 bases: TGTGCCACCAGTCCATCGAACACTGAAGCTTTCTTT. The entire variable domain, with the rest obtained from reference TRBV9 and TRBJ1-1, is as follows: DSGVTQTPKHLITATGQRVTLRCSPRSGDLSVYWYQQSLDQGLQFLIQYYNGEERAKGNILERFSAQQFPDLHSELNLSSLELGDSALYFCATSPSNTEAFFGQGTRLTVV.

The rearrangement joins TRBV19 to TRBJ1-2, with 8 positions matching TRBD1. Trimming at V came to 4 bases and at J to 0 bases, leaving 7 bases not matched to a gene. Germline assignment: CDR1 LNHDA and CDR2 SQIVND (reference sequence). CDR3 length: 16 residues. This CDR3 reads CASSRDRTGTNYGYTF. Written as DNA, the CDR3 is TGTGCCAGTAGTAGAGATCGGACAGGGACTAACTATGGCTACACCTTC.

V is TRBV10-1 and J is TRBJ1-5; D is ambiguous. The CDR3 sequence is 12 residues long. Trimming left V 8 bases short and J 2 bases short, with 7 bases between. Germline CDR1 WNHNN, CDR2 SYGVQD (reference sequence). The CDR3 sequence is CASGEGNQPQHF. In nucleotides, the CDR3 is TGCGCCAGCGGGGAGGGCAATCAGCCCCAGCATTTT.

The genes are TRBV12-3 or TRBV12-4 and TRBJ2-1; 9 nucleotides agree with TRBD1. The CDR3 consists of 13 residues. J gave up 6 bases and V 6 bases, and 3 bases lay outside the gene matches. The DNA of the CDR3 is TGTGCCAGCAGGCTGACAGGGGGCAATGAGCAGTTCTTC. Residues: CASRLTGGNEQFF.

The chain carries TRBV3-1 (or the pseudogene TRBV3-2) and TRBJ1-2, with D tentatively TRBD1 (5 bases). The CDR3 has 17 amino acids. Looked up from germline, CDR1 is LGHDT and CDR2 is YNNKEL (reference sequence). V was cut by 6 bases and J by 6 bases, with 26 bases left in between. The CDR3 sequence is CASSSYSLLGRRDGYTF. In nucleotides, the CDR3 is TGTGCCAGCAGTAGCTATAGCCTCCTGGGGCGCCGGGATGGCTACACCTTC.

The chain employs TRBV6-6 and TRBJ2-3; possibly TRBD2 for D (6 bases). The CDR3 runs to 14 residues. V was clipped by 5 bases and J by 3 bases, with 12 bases between them. Germline lookup yields CDR1 MNHNY and CDR2 SVGAGI (reference sequence). The CDR3 protein is CASSRELATDTQYF. In DNA, the CDR3 is TGTGCCAGCAGTCGAGAACTAGCAACAGATACGCAGTATTTT.

The chain combines TRBV15 with TRBJ2-5, with D tentatively TRBD1 (6 bases). The CDR3 has 16 amino acids. CDR1 is LNHNV and CDR2 is YYDKDF in the germline V gene (reference sequence). V lost 4 bases to trimming and J lost 5 bases, with 20 bases between them. The CDR3 protein is CATSTFRGQGRETQYF. Written as DNA, the CDR3 is TGTGCCACCAGCACTTTCCGGGGCCAGGGGCGGGAGACCCAGTACTTC.

This clone was recorded once. The genes are TRBV5-1 and TRBJ2-5; 13 positions agree with TRBD2. Looked up from germline, CDR1 is SGHRS and CDR2 is YFSETQ. The CDR3 spans 20 residues. V lost 3 bases, J lost 4 bases, and 18 bases stayed unmatched. As DNA, the CDR3 is TGCGCCAGCAGCTCGGTGGGACTAGCGGGGAGAACGTGGTTGACAGAGACCCAGTACTTC. Translated: CASSSVGLAGRTWLTETQYF.

CDR3 in DNA: TGTGCCAGCAGCTCGGGACAGGAGGACACAGATACGCAGTATTTT. It is translated as CASSSGQEDTDTQYF. The chain uses TRBV11-3 and TRBJ2-3, with 8 positions matching TRBD1. Germline V lookup: CDR1 SGHNT, CDR2 YENEEA. V shed 4 bases and J 2 bases; nucleotides not matched to a gene: 5. The CDR3 covers 15 residues.

The rearrangement links TRBV7-2 to TRBJ2-1, with 16 bases aligning to TRBD2. The junction had 6 bases not matched to a gene; V was cut back by 5 bases and J by 2 bases. The CDR3 is 18 amino acids. CDR1 and CDR2 from the germline V gene are SGHTA and FQGNSA. The CDR3 DNA reads TGTGCCAGCAGCCCCCGGGGACTAGCGGGAGGGACCTACAATGAGCAGTTCTTC. Protein: CASSPRGLAGGTYNEQFF.

This clone was counted a few times. The gene calls are TRBV6-5 and TRBJ1-2, with D possibly matching TRBD1 (5 bases). Germline V CDR1 and CDR2: MNHEY, SVGAGI. Trimming removed 0 bases from V and 3 bases from J, with 11 bases in between. This CDR3 is 15 amino acids long. CDR3 sequence: CASSYSNRLDYGYTF. In DNA form, the CDR3 reads TGTGCCAGCAGTTACTCAAACAGGCTCGACTATGGCTACACCTTC.

This chain joins TRBV11-2 and TRBJ2-7, with TRBD2 identical over 9 bases. V shed 3 bases and J 1 base; nucleotides not matched to a gene: 7. The V gene's germline CDR1 is SGHAT and CDR2 FQNNGV. The CDR3 contains 16 residues. The CDR3 here is CASSFSLAGPSYEQYV. The DNA for the CDR3 is TGTGCCAGCAGCTTCTCTCTAGCGGGACCTTCCTACGAGCAGTACGTC.

This clone has more than one count but fewer than ten. V and J are TRBV19 and TRBJ1-6; 7 bases line up with TRBD1. This CDR3 has 15 residues. After removal of 6 bases from V and 12 bases from J, the junction contained 14 bases not matched to a gene. Germline-derived CDR1 and CDR2 are LNHDA and SQIVND (reference sequence). CDR3 loop: CASSDRDIGGGPLHF. As DNA, the CDR3 is TGTGCCAGTAGCGACAGGGACATCGGGGGTGGACCCCTCCACTTT.

This clone occurred once. The rearrangement links TRBV27 to TRBJ2-1; 8 bases align to TRBD2. From germline, CDR1 is MNHEY and CDR2 SMNVEV (reference sequence). The ends lost 5 bases at V and 13 bases at J; junction bases unmatched: 4. CDR3 length: 11 residues. CDR3 DNA sequence: TGTGCCAGCAGTCCGGGACTAGTTCAGTTCTTC. It translates to CASSPGLVQFF.